The clone carrying this T cell receptor beta chain came up many times. Its antigen is not known. As for the cDNA, it was generated by 5'RACE with 10-nucleotide random UMIs. The yield of each sequencing run was over 190 million TCR-beta sequences from 15-18 subjects. TCRdb fed the 5' RACE reads into MiXCR, producing one record per CDR3 protein. This sample has fewer than 80,000 distinct CDR3 sequences, with under 5.5% found just once. The sample is drawn from a study of neurological immune-mediated disorders. Findings and caveats of the study: One cluster of related CDR3 sequences contained, by phylogenetic grouping, the repertoires of 18 of 34 multiple sclerosis patients and formed a possible signature. The most TCR clonal expansion was seen in HTLV-1-associated myelopathy, and the least was seen in multiple sclerosis, which fell below healthy controls.

This CDR3 has 16 amino acids. Trimming cost V 6 bases and J 3 bases, with 17 bases left between them. The sample taken for sequencing was PBMCs. The sequence was collected from a woman aged 45-65 years with multiple sclerosis. The chain is built from TRBV12-3 or TRBV12-4 and TRBJ2-2; tentative D call: TRBD2 (7 bases). The CDR3: CASSPWGGADTGELFF. In DNA, the CDR3 is TGTGCCAGCAGCCCCTGGGGGGGCGCGGACACCGGGGAGCTGTTTTTT.